The 30 T cell receptor beta chains listed next were all sequenced from one sample in a study of radiation and T cells in renal cell carcinoma. Time point denoted: blood 2 weeks post-SBRT. Documented treatment: 15 Gy SBRT to primary tumor, nephrectomy 4 weeks later. Measured with immunoSEQ multiplex PCR; TCRdb has only the in-frame clones, and not every one. This sample yields 70,000 or so clones, of which about four fifths are seen a single time; approximately 6% belongs to the top ten. The specimen comprised blood, sampled from a patient whose treatment included radiotherapy and nephrectomy. All receptors come from a man aged 55 to 69 with renal cell carcinoma.

This sequence joins TRBV28 and TRBJ2-3; 8 bases agree with TRBD2. In germline, CDR1 is MDHEN, CDR2 SYDVKM. The length of the CDR3 is 16 residues. V gave up 4 bases and J gave up 3 bases; unmatched junction bases: 9. The CDR3 is CASSWGLDEATDTQYF. The CDR3, as DNA: TGTGCCAGCAGTTGGGGACTAGATGAGGCAACAGATACGCAGTATTTT.

This clone turned up a few times. The V call is TRBV6-1, the J call TRBJ2-7, with 8 bases matching TRBD2. In germline, CDR1 is MNHNS, CDR2 SASEGT. This CDR3 contains 14 residues. V was pared by 4 bases and J by 2 bases, with 4 bases of the junction left unmatched. The CDR3: CASSASGLAYEQYF. The DNA of the CDR3 is TGTGCCAGCAGTGCCTCGGGACTAGCCTACGAGCAGTACTTC.

The V gene is TRBV6-1, the J gene TRBJ2-3, with unresolved D. With 2 bases removed from V and 1 base from J, the gap between germline ends came to 4 bases. Germline lookup yields CDR1 MNHNS and CDR2 SASEGT. This CDR3 spans 13 amino acids. CDR3 amino acids: CASSEWGTDTQYF. In DNA form, the CDR3 reads TGTGCCAGCAGTGAATGGGGCACAGATACGCAGTATTTT.

The chain recombines TRBV19 with TRBJ2-3; the match to TRBD2 covers 9 bases. Germline V gene data show CDR1 as LNHDA and CDR2 as SQIVND (reference sequence). The V gene end was trimmed by 6 bases and the J gene end by 8 bases; junction bases not matched to a gene: 12. This CDR3 has 15 residues. The CDR3 region has the DNA TGTGCCAGTAGAACTAGCGGGTGGGGAGGAGGTACGCAGTATTTT. As protein: CASRTSGWGGGTQYF.

CDR3 protein: CTSSQDGGLVQFF. The CDR3, as DNA: TGCACCAGCAGCCAAGATGGGGGACTGGTGCAGTTCTTC. V gene TRBV1 combines with J gene TRBJ2-1; the table's D call of TRBD2 was not tested on the DNA. TRBV1 is a pseudogene segment. CDR3 length equals 13 residues.

The genes are TRBV9 and TRBJ1-1; D gene uncertain. The germline CDR1 and CDR2 sequences are SGDLS and YYNGEE. V lost 4 bases, J lost 1 base, and 11 bases lay in between. The CDR3 has 14 residues. The DNA of the CDR3 is TGTGCCAGCAGCTCGCAGGTTGAGAACACTGAAGCTTTCTTT. This encodes CASSSQVENTEAFF.

This sequence joins TRBV4-3 and TRBJ2-3; the match to TRBD2 covers 8 bases. Germline-derived CDR1 and CDR2 are LGHNA and YSLEER. V shed 3 bases and J 0 bases; nucleotides not matched to a gene: 2. The CDR3 consists of 15 residues. In nucleotides, the CDR3 is TGCGCCAGCAGCCACACTAGCGGTAGCACAGATACGCAGTATTTT. It encodes CASSHTSGSTDTQYF.

J is TRBJ2-1 and V is TRBV5-6, with D perhaps being TRBD1 or TRBD2 (5 bases each). The ends were cut back, 2 bases at V and 8 bases at J, with 14 bases in the middle. CDR3 length: 14 amino acids. Germline V lookup: CDR1 SGHDT, CDR2 YYEEEE. CDR3 amino acids: CASSFGRRGHEQFF. CDR3 bases: TGTGCCAGCAGCTTTGGGCGCCGGGGCCATGAGCAGTTCTTC.

The V gene is TRBV29-1, the J gene TRBJ1-4; 8 bases match TRBD1. The CDR3 totals 15 residues. J was trimmed by 10 bases and V by 0 bases; bases with no gene match: 10. Germline V CDR1 and CDR2: SQVTM, ANQGSEA. CDR3 region: CSVEDRDRLEGKLFF. The CDR3 bases are TGCAGCGTTGAAGATCGGGACAGGTTAGAAGGAAAACTGTTTTTT.

This chain joins TRBV27 and TRBJ2-2; D may be TRBD1 or TRBD2 (7 bases each). CDR3 length equals 18 residues. Looked up from germline, CDR1 is MNHEY and CDR2 is SMNVEV (reference sequence). Trimming cost V 1 base and J 3 bases, with 18 bases left between them. CDR3 amino acids: CASSLLGEGAVDTGELFF. As DNA, the CDR3 is TGTGCCAGCAGTTTATTGGGGGAGGGGGCGGTTGACACCGGGGAGCTGTTTTTT.

The chain uses TRBV5-4 and TRBJ1-2, with 9 bases that match TRBD1. V gave up 6 bases and J gave up 0 bases; unmatched junction bases: 3. The CDR3 contains 14 residues. Germline CDR1 and CDR2: SGHNT and YYREEE (reference sequence). CDR3 protein: CASTGQGANYGYTF. CDR3 DNA sequence: TGTGCCAGCACGGGACAGGGAGCTAACTATGGCTACACCTTC.

The J gene is TRBJ2-7, the V gene TRBV7-2, with D possibly matching TRBD2 (5 bases). V was clipped by 1 base and J by 6 bases, with 13 bases between them. CDR1 and CDR2 (germline): SGHTA, FQGNSA. The CDR3 covers 14 residues. The CDR3 here is CASSLGGIRREQYF. CDR3 sequence (DNA): TGTGCCAGCAGCTTAGGAGGGATCCGTCGCGAGCAGTACTTC. Full variable domain (rest looked up from reference TRBV7-2 and TRBJ2-7): GAGVSQSPSNKVTEKGKDVELRCDPISGHTALYWYRQSLGQGLEFLIYFQGNSAPDKSGLPSDRFSAERTGGSVSTLTIQRTQQEDSAVYLCASSLGGIRREQYFGPGTRLTVT.

The genes are TRBV7-6 and TRBJ2-1; 7 nucleotides match TRBD1. CDR3 length equals 18 residues. Germline loops: CDR1 SGHVS, CDR2 FNYEAQ. Unmatched junction bases numbered 13, after V lost 5 bases and J lost 0 bases. The CDR3, as DNA: TGTGCCAGCAGCAACCGGGACAGTGCGAGCCTCTCCTACAATGAGCAGTTCTTC. This translates into CASSNRDSASLSYNEQFF.

The chain uses TRBV4-3 and TRBJ2-7, with D unclear. This CDR3 comprises 15 residues. CDR1 and CDR2 from the germline V gene are LGHNA and YSLEER. Trimming took off 1 base at V and 0 bases at J, with 10 bases between the two ends. The CDR3, as DNA: TGCGCCAGCAGCCAAGGCCTCCCTGACTCCTACGAGCAGTACTTC. As protein: CASSQGLPDSYEQYF.

The rearrangement uses TRBV18 and TRBJ2-3; D gene ambiguous. The CDR3 loop spans 11 amino acids. The germline V and J ends were trimmed by 3 bases and 5 bases, with 3 bases remaining between them. Germline V lookup: CDR1 KGHSH, CDR2 LQKENI. CDR3 sequence: CASSPGDTQYF. CDR3 bases: TGTGCCAGCTCACCTGGAGATACGCAGTATTTT.

The genes are TRBV27 and TRBJ2-7, with TRBD2 matching 9 bases. The CDR3 length is 15 residues. The J segment lost 4 bases and the V segment lost 3 bases, leaving 7 bases of the junction unmatched. Germline CDR1 and CDR2: MNHEY and SMNVEV (reference sequence). CDR3 amino acids: CASSFVAGEGYEQYF. The CDR3 nucleotides read TGTGCCAGCAGTTTCGTAGCGGGGGAGGGATACGAGCAGTACTTC.

The CDR3 DNA is TGCGCCAGCAGCCAAGGTGGACAGGGTATTCGCTACGAGCAGTACTTC. This encodes CASSQGGQGIRYEQYF. The chain joins TRBV4-1 to TRBJ2-7, with 8 bases aligning to TRBD1. CDR3 length: 16 residues. After removal of 1 base from V and 3 bases from J, the junction contained 8 bases not matched to a gene. Germline CDR1 and CDR2: MGHRA and YSYEKL.

This chain connects TRBV7-8 to TRBJ2-2, with D hard to call. CDR3 length: 15 residues. Trimming stripped 0 bases from V and 6 bases from J, with 11 bases between. The germline gives CDR1 SGHVS, CDR2 FQNEAQ. The DNA of the CDR3 is TGTGCCAGCAGCTTAGCCCTAGATGGTGCCGGGGAGCTGTTTTTT. Translating it yields CASSLALDGAGELFF.

V is TRBV5-1 and J is TRBJ2-5, with TRBD2 identical over 10 bases. The CDR3 is 16 amino acids. Germline V gene sequence: CDR1 SGHRS, CDR2 YFSETQ. Germline trimming cut 2 bases from V and 5 bases from J; bases unmatched to any gene: 9. CDR3 sequence reads: CASSFRRSGRAETQYF. Written as DNA, the CDR3 is TGCGCCAGCAGCTTTAGGAGGAGCGGGAGGGCCGAGACCCAGTACTTC.

The chain uses TRBV7-2 and TRBJ2-1; D unclear. V was shortened by 5 bases and J by 0 bases, with 11 bases between the two germline ends. The CDR3 spans 15 residues. Germline V gene sequence: CDR1 SGHTA, CDR2 FQGNSA. The CDR3 here is CASSPDISSYNEQFF. The CDR3 DNA follows: TGTGCCAGCAGCCCAGACATTAGCTCCTACAATGAGCAGTTCTTC.

CDR3 region: CASTILAGGYNEQFF. CDR3 nucleotide sequence: TGTGCCAGCACCATACTAGCGGGAGGTTACAATGAGCAGTTCTTC. The rearrangement links TRBV2 to TRBJ2-1; TRBD2 aligns across 12 bases. V lost 7 bases and J lost 4; bases outside the gene matches: 5. This CDR3 contains 15 residues. Germline CDR1 SNHLY, CDR2 FYNNEI.

As regards this clone: The sample contains more than one DNA sequence encoding this CDR3. The chain combines TRBV7-2 with TRBJ2-2, with D perhaps TRBD1 (5 bases). The CDR3 is 13 residues long. CDR1 and CDR2 (germline): SGHTA, FQGNSA. V shed 1 base and J shed 7 bases, with 7 bases lying between them. For the CDR3, the DNA is TGTGCCAGCAGCTTAGGGACAAACGGGGAGCTGTTTTTT. It translates to CASSLGTNGELFF.

CDR3 protein: CASSLTAGYYEQYF. The CDR3 nucleotides are TGTGCCAGCAGCTTGACGGCAGGGTACTACGAGCAGTACTTC. The J gene is TRBJ2-7, the V gene TRBV5-6; possible D gene TRBD1, 5 bases. V was cut by 1 base and J by 3 bases, with 11 bases left in between. Per germline, CDR1 SGHDT and CDR2 YYEEEE. The CDR3 length is 14 residues. Looking up the rest from reference TRBV5-6 and TRBJ2-7 gives the full variable domain: DAGVTQSPTHLIKTRGQQVTLRCSPKSGHDTVSWYQQALGQGPQFIFQYYEEEERQRGNFPDRFSGHQFPNYSSELNVNALLLGDSALYLCASSLTAGYYEQYFGPGTRLTVT.

The chain links TRBV6-1 to TRBJ2-7; a possible D gene is TRBD1 (6 bases). With 6 bases removed from V and 1 base from J, the gap between germline ends came to 13 bases. The CDR3 totals 14 residues. The germline CDR1 and CDR2 sequences are MNHNS and SASEGT. In nucleotides, the CDR3 is TGTGCCAGCAGGGGCTTGGACAGTTCCTACGAGCAGTACTTC. Translated, it gives CASRGLDSSYEQYF.

CDR3 in DNA: TGTGCCAGCATTTCACCGGGGGGGAACACTGAAGCTTTCTTT. Amino acids: CASISPGGNTEAFF. The chain links TRBV28 to TRBJ1-1; weak D call: TRBD1 (5 bases). The germline CDR1 and CDR2 sequences are MDHEN and SYDVKM. The CDR3 is made up of 14 amino acids. V was cut by 7 bases and J by 1 base, with 13 bases left in between.

The V call is TRBV25-1, the J call TRBJ2-2, with TRBD2 matching over 7 bases. Germline CDR1 MGHDK, CDR2 SYGVNS. The CDR3 consists of 15 residues. The V and J ends lost 4 bases and 1 base, in that order; junction bases with no gene match: 3. This CDR3 is CASSASGVNTGELFF. The DNA of the CDR3 is TGTGCCAGCAGTGCCAGCGGGGTGAACACCGGGGAGCTGTTTTTT.

This clone was seen repeatedly, ten times or more. The chain uses TRBV10-2 and TRBJ2-7; 13 positions agree with TRBD2. Trimming took 6 bases from V and 1 from J; bases not matched to a gene: 6. The CDR3 has 16 residues. The germline gives CDR1 WSHSY, CDR2 SAAADI. CDR3 sequence reads: CASSSGTSGMSYEQYF. The CDR3 DNA reads as TGCGCCAGCAGCTCCGGGACTAGCGGGATGTCCTACGAGCAGTACTTC.

J is TRBJ2-7 and V is TRBV18; possibly TRBD1 or TRBD2 for D (5 bases each). CDR1 KGHSH and CDR2 LQKENI come from the germline V gene. There are 13 residues in the CDR3. V gave up 6 bases and J gave up 6 bases, with 15 bases separating them. This chain's CDR3 is CASSGVEASEQYF. CDR3 DNA: TGTGCCAGCTCGGGGGTCGAAGCTTCCGAGCAGTACTTC.

The chain links TRBV10-3 to TRBJ2-7; D may match TRBD1 or TRBD2 (5 bases each). V lost 0 bases to trimming and J lost 5 bases, with 11 bases between them. The germline gives CDR1 ENHRY, CDR2 SYGVKD. The CDR3 contains 14 residues. Written as DNA, the CDR3 is TGTGCCATCAGTGAGTCGGGCCGGGACGACGAGCAGTACTTC. It translates to CAISESGRDDEQYF.

The CDR3 spells CASSRSGYEQYF. CDR3 nucleotides: TGTGCCAGCAGCCGATCAGGGTACGAGCAGTACTTC. This sequence joins TRBV14 and TRBJ2-7; TRBD1 is a possible D gene (5 bases). Between the trimmed V and J ends, which lost 4 bases and 4 bases, there was a span of 8 bases. Germline-derived CDR1 and CDR2 are SGHDN and FVKESK. The CDR3 has 12 residues.